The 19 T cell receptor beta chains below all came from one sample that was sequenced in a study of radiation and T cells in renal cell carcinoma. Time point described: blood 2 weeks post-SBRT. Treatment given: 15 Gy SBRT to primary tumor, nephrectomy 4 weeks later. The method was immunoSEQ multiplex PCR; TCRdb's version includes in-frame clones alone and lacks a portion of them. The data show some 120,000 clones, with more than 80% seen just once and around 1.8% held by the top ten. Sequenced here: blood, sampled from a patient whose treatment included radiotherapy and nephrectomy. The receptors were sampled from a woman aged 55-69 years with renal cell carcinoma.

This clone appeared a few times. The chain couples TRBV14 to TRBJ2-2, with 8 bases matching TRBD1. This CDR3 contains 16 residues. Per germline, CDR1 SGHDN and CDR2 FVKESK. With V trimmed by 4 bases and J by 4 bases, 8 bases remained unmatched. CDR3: CASSRPTGVSTGELFF. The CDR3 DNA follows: TGTGCCAGCAGCCGTCCGACAGGGGTTAGCACCGGGGAGCTGTTTTTT.

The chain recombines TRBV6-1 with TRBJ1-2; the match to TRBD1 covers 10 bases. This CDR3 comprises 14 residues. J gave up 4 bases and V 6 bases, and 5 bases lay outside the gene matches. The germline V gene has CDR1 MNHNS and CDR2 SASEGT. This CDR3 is CASRGTGEGYGYTF. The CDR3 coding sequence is TGTGCCAGCAGGGGGACAGGGGAGGGCTATGGCTACACCTTC.

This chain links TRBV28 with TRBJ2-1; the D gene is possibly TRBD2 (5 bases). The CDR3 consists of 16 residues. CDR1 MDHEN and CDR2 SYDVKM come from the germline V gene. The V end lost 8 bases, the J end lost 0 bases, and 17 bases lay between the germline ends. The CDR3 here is CASDYSSDSSYNEQFF. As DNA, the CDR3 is TGTGCCAGCGACTACTCAAGCGATAGCTCCTACAATGAGCAGTTCTTC.

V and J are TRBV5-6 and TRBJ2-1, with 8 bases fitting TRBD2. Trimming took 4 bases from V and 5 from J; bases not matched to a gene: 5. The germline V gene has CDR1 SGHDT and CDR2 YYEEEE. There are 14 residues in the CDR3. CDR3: CASSLSGGHNEQFF. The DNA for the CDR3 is TGTGCCAGCAGCCTTTCGGGAGGGCACAATGAGCAGTTCTTC.

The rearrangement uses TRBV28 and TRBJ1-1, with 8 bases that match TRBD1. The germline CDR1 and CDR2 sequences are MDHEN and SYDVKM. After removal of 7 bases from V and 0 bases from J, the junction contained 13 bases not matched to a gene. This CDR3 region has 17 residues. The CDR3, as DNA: TGTGCCAGCAACAATCCCGGGACAGGTTCCTTGAACACTGAAGCTTTCTTT. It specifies CASNNPGTGSLNTEAFF.

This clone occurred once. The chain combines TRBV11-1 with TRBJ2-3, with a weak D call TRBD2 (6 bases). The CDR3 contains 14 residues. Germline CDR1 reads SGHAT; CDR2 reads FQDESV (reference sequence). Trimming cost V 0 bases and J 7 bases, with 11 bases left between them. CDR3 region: CASSLAGLTNTQYF. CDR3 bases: TGTGCCAGCAGCTTAGCGGGACTCACTAATACGCAGTATTTT.

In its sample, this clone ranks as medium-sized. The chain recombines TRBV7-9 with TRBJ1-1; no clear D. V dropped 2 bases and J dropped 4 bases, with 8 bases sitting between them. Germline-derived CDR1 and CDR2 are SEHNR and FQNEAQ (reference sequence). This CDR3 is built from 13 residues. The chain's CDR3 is CASSLSGITEAFF. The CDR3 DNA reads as TGTGCCAGCAGCTTATCGGGGATCACTGAAGCTTTCTTT.

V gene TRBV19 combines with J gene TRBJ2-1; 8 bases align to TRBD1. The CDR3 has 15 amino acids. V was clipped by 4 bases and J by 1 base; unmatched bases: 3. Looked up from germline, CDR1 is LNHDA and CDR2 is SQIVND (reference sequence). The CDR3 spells CASSRGQVSYNEQFF. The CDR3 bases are TGTGCCAGTAGTAGGGGACAGGTGTCCTACAATGAGCAGTTCTTC.

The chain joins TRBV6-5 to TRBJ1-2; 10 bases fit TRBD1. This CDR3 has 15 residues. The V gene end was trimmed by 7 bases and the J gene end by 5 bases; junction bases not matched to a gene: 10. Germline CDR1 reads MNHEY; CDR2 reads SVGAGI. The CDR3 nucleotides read TGTGCCAGCACCCCCGGGACAGGGGTGGGTTATGGCTACACCTTC. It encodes CASTPGTGVGYGYTF.

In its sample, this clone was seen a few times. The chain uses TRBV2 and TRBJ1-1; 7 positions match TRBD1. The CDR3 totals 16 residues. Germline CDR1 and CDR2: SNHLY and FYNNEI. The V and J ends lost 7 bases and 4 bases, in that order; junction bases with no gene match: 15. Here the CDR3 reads CASNQKRQGDGTEAFF. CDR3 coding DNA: TGTGCCAGCAATCAAAAGCGACAGGGTGACGGCACTGAAGCTTTCTTT.

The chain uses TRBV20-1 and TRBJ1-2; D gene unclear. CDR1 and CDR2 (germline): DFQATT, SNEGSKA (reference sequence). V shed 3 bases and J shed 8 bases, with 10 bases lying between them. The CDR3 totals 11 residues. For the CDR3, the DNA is TGCAGTGCTAGTGAAGGGAAAGGCTACACCTTC. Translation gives CSASEGKGYTF.

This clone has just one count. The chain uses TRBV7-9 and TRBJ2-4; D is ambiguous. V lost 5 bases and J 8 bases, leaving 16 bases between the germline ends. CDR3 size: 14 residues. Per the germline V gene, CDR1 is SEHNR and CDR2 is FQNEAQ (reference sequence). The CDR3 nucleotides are TGTGCCAGCAGCCTCCCAGTGGGCCTCGACATTCAGTACTTC. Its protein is CASSLPVGLDIQYF.

The CDR3 protein is CASSQGTSGYNEQFF. CDR3 bases: TGCGCCAGCAGCCAAGGGACTAGCGGGTACAATGAGCAGTTCTTC. The chain has TRBV4-3 and TRBJ2-1; 11 positions agree with TRBD2. The CDR3 is made up of 15 amino acids. Germline CDR1 reads LGHNA; CDR2 reads YSLEER. J lost 4 bases, V lost 1 base, and 0 bases had no gene match.

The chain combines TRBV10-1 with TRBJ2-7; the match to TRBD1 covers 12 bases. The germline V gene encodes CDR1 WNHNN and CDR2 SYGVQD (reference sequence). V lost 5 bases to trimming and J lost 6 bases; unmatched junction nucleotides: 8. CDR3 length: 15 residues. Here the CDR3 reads CASSSPGTGGCEQYF. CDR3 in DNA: TGCGCCAGCAGTTCCCCCGGGACAGGGGGCTGCGAGCAGTACTTC.

CDR3 sequence (DNA): TGTGCCAGCATCCAGGATCTGGGCAATCAGCCCCAGCATTTT. It translates to CASIQDLGNQPQHF. The chain has TRBV6-1 and TRBJ1-5; D call uncertain. Trimming removed 7 bases from V and 2 bases from J, with 12 bases in between. The CDR3 spans 14 residues. Per the germline V gene, CDR1 is MNHNS and CDR2 is SASEGT.

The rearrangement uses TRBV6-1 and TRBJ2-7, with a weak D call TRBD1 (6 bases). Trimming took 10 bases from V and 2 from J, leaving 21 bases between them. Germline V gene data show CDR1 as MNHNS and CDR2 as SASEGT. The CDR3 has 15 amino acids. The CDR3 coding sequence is TGTGCCATCACATACGGTCCGGGACAAGCCTACGAGCAGTACTTC. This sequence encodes CAITYGPGQAYEQYF.

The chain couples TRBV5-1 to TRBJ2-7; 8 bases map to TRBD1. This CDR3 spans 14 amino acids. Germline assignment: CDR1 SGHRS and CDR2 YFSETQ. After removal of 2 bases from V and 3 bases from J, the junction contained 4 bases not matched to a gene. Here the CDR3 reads CASSFLQGDYEQYF. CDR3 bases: TGCGCCAGCAGCTTTTTACAGGGGGACTACGAGCAGTACTTC.

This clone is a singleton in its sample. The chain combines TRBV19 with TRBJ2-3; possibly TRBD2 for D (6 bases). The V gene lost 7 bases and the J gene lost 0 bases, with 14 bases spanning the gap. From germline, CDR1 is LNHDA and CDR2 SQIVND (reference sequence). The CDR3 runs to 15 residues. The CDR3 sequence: CASTPGSGSTDTQYF. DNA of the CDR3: TGTGCCAGTACCCCGGGTAGCGGTAGCACAGATACGCAGTATTTT.

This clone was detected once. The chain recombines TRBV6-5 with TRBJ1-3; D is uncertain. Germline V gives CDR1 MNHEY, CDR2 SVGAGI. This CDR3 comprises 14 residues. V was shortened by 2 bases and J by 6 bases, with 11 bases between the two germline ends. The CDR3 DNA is TGTGCCAGCAGTTACGGAAACGAGGAAAACACCATATATTTT. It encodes CASSYGNEENTIYF.